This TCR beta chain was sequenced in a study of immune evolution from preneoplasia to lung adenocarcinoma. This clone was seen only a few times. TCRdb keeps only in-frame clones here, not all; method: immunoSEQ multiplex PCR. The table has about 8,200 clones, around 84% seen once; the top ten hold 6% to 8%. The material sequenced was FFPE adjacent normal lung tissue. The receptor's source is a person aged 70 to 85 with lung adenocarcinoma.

Written as DNA, the CDR3 is TGTGCCAGCAGTGCACAGGGAAGGCCCTACGAGCAGTACTTC. Translated, it gives CASSAQGRPYEQYF. The chain carries TRBV2 and TRBJ2-7; D perhaps matches TRBD1 (6 bases). Germline-derived CDR1 and CDR2 are SNHLY and FYNNEI. The CDR3 contains 14 residues. Trimming removed 4 bases from V and 2 bases from J, with 12 bases in between.